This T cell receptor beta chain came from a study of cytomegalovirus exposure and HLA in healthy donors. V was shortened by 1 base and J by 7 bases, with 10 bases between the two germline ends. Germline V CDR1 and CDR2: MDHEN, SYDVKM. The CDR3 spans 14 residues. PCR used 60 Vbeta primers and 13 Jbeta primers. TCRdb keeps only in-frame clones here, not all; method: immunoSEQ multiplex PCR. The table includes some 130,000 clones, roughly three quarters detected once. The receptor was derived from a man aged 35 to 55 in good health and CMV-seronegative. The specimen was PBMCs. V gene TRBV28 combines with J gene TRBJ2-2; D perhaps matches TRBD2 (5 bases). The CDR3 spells CASSLSRVGGELFF. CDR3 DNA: TGTGCCAGCAGTTTATCGCGGGTTGGCGGGGAGCTGTTTTTT.